This T cell receptor beta chain was recorded in a study of T cells in Graves' hyperthyroidism and ophthalmopathy. Findings of the study overall: Within blood appeared most thyroid clonotypes that had expanded above 0.001.

Researchers barred patients who had uncontrolled infection, other autoimmune disease, pregnancy or lactation. Clinical symptoms, serum thyroxine and TRAb, thyroid ultrasound and orbital computed tomography together formed the diagnostic basis. TCR beta CDR3 regions were amplified from RNA. HTBI primers were employed in a first-round RT-PCR of the TCR CDR3. TCRdb called the multiplex PCR reads again in MiXCR, with one record for every CDR3 protein. This sample has roughly 500,000 distinct CDR3 sequences, with 35% to 50% found just once. Germline CDR1 SQVTM, CDR2 ANQGSEA. The CDR3 spans 15 residues. Trimming removed 5 bases from V and 2 bases from J, with 16 bases in between. Concerning this clonotype: The antigen remains undetermined.

The sequenced sample consisted of peripheral blood or thyroid tissue (not recorded which). The rearrangement links TRBV29-1 to TRBJ2-1; weak D call: TRBD2 (7 bases). The sequence was obtained from an adult woman with Graves' disease, either hyperthyroidism or ophthalmopathy (not recorded which). The CDR3 DNA is TGCAGCGTTCCCGGAGGGGGGGTCACCTACAATGAGCAGTTCTTC. Amino acid sequence: CSVPGGGVTYNEQFF.